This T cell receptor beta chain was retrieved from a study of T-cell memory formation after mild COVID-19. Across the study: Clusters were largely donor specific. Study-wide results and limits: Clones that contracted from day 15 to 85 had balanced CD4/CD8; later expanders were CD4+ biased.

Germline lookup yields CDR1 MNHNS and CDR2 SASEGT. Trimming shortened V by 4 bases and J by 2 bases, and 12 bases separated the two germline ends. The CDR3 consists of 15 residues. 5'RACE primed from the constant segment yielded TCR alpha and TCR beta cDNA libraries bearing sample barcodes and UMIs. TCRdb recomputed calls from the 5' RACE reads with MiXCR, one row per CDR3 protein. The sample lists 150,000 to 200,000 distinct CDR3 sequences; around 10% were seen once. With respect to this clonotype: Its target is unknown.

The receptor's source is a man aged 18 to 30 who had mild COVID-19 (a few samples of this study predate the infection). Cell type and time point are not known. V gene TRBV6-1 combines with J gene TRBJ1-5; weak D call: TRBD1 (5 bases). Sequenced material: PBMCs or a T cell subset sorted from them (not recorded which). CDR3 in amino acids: CASSVLTVGNQPQHF. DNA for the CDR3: TGTGCCAGCAGTGTATTGACAGTGGGCAATCAGCCCCAGCATTTT.